This TCR beta chain appears in the sequencing data of a study of OX40 agonist ivuxolimab in advanced cancers. Study-wide results and caveats: There was clonal expansion of CD4+ and CD8+ blood T cells by week 6 at 0.1 to 3.0 mg/kg. Expanded clones belonging to CD8+ T cells outnumbered, on average, those of CD4+.

From germline, CDR1 is SGHNT and CDR2 YYREEE (reference sequence). After removal of 4 bases from V and 4 bases from J, the junction contained 5 bases not matched to a gene. This CDR3 is built from 16 residues. TCRdb keeps only in-frame clones here, not all; method: immunoSEQ multiplex PCR. The repertoire includes under 90,000 clones, more than 80% of them detected once, and roughly 2.2% sits in the top ten. In the case of this clone: Its antigen is undetermined.

The chain has TRBV5-4 and TRBJ2-7; 16 nucleotides match TRBD2. The clonotype originates from an adult with an advanced solid tumor such as melanoma, head and neck, liver or kidney cancer. The source was CD4+ or CD8+ T cells sorted from blood, collected in a trial of the OX40 agonist ivuxolimab. CDR3 sequence (DNA): TGTGCCAGCAGCCCCGGGACTAGCGGGGGGGCTTACGAGCAGTACTTC. Its translation: CASSPGTSGGAYEQYF.